Each of the 8 T cell receptor beta chains below was sequenced from the same sample in a study of T cells after yellow fever vaccination. TCRdb passed the 5' RACE reads through MiXCR, listing each CDR3 protein once. In the table there are 250,000 to 400,000 distinct CDR3 sequences, approximately 4.3% of which are singletons. The sequencing used PBMCs, collected 15 days after the yellow fever booster vaccination. These receptors all stem from a man aged 18 to 30 who received the YFV17D yellow fever vaccine.

V usage is TRBV3-1 and J usage is TRBJ1-5; unclear D gene. Trimming cost V 1 base and J 1 base, with 5 bases left between them. The CDR3 is made up of 14 amino acids. Germline V CDR1 and CDR2: LGHDT, YNNKEL (reference sequence). In DNA, the CDR3 is TGTGCCAGCAGCCAAGCGGGGAGCAATCAGCCCCAGCATTTT. This encodes CASSQAGSNQPQHF.

The CDR3 protein is CASSVDDTSFYGYTF. In DNA, the CDR3 is TGTGCCAGCAGCGTAGATGACACCTCCTTCTATGGCTACACCTTC. The chain uses TRBV9 and TRBJ1-2; D is uncertain. Germline V gives CDR1 SGDLS, CDR2 YYNGEE. This CDR3 contains 15 residues. The V end lost 0 bases, the J end lost 4 bases, and 13 bases lay between the germline ends.

The table lists this clonotype with many counts. J is TRBJ1-5 and V is TRBV7-2, with D maybe TRBD1 (5 bases). The CDR3 extends over 17 amino acids. Trimming cost V 1 base and J 4 bases, with 17 bases left between them. Germline V gene data show CDR1 as SGHTA and CDR2 as FQGNSA. The CDR3 DNA sequence: TGTGCCAGCAGCTTAGGGGGCGGACTTGGGGATAATCAGCCCCAGCATTTT. Protein sequence: CASSLGGGLGDNQPQHF.

This clonotype was detected many times. This chain connects TRBV29-1 to TRBJ2-2; perhaps TRBD2 as D (5 bases). Trimming stripped 4 bases from V and 1 base from J, with 7 bases between. CDR3 length equals 13 residues. Germline lookup yields CDR1 SQVTM and CDR2 ANQGSEA. This CDR3 reads CSVGGGNTGELFF. The CDR3 DNA sequence: TGCAGCGTTGGAGGAGGGAACACCGGGGAGCTGTTTTTT.

This rearrangement joins TRBV19 to TRBJ2-2; 9 positions match TRBD1. This CDR3 has 16 amino acids. Germline V gene data show CDR1 as LNHDA and CDR2 as SQIVND (reference sequence). V lost 4 bases, J lost 4 bases, and 7 bases stayed unmatched. The DNA for the CDR3 is TGTGCCAGTAGTAACTTCGGGACAGGGTTCACCGGGGAGCTGTTTTTT. It specifies CASSNFGTGFTGELFF.

In this sample, this clonotype turned up a few times. The J gene is TRBJ2-2, the V gene TRBV4-1, with D unclear. Deletions cut 1 base from V and 1 base from J, with 7 bases between. Germline assignment: CDR1 MGHRA and CDR2 YSYEKL. The CDR3 has 15 residues. This CDR3 is CASSQGLRNTGELFF. The CDR3 region has the DNA TGCGCCAGCAGCCAAGGGCTCCGGAACACCGGGGAGCTGTTTTTT.

The chain links TRBV12-3 or TRBV12-4 to TRBJ1-5; D not certain. Trimming took off 8 bases at V and 4 bases at J, with 12 bases between the two ends. There are 13 residues in the CDR3. This CDR3 reads CASQENGNQPQHF. CDR3 in DNA: TGTGCCAGCCAGGAGAACGGGAATCAGCCCCAGCATTTT.

This clonotype showed up many times. The V gene is TRBV20-1, the J gene TRBJ1-1, with D possibly matching TRBD1 (6 bases). CDR1 is DFQATT and CDR2 is SNEGSKA in the germline V gene (reference sequence). The CDR3 covers 13 residues. V lost 6 bases to trimming and J lost 5 bases, with 16 bases between them. DNA of the CDR3: TGCAGTGCCCCAACAGGGTCATCTACTGAAGCTTTCTTT. Encoded protein: CSAPTGSSTEAFF.